This T cell receptor beta chain was sequenced in a study of cytomegalovirus exposure and HLA in healthy donors. Looking at the study overall: Both the 100 to 150 validation repertoires and the approximately 700 first-cohort repertoires used the same platform, as reported by a later analysis.

General study points: There were about 160 TCR beta chains listed as cytomegalovirus-associated. Specific recognition of CMV antigens was confirmed in vitro for a few chains (all CMV-associated).

Produced via immunoSEQ multiplex PCR; TCRdb's table is partial and in-frame only. The data show under 250,000 clones, with around 80% seen just once and roughly 1.2% held by the top ten. V trimming: 5 bases; J trimming: 1 base; junction bases outside the gene matches: 7. CDR1 is SSHAT and CDR2 is FNYEAQ in the germline V gene (reference sequence). The CDR3 loop spans 15 amino acids. Notes on this clone: Its specificity is not known.

This TCR derives from a woman in her twenties or thirties in good health and CMV-seronegative. Sequencing used PBMCs. The chain combines TRBV7-7 with TRBJ2-5; TRBD2 matches at 7 bases. CDR3 sequence reads: CASSAGRGSQETQYF. The CDR3 DNA follows: TGTGCCAGCAGCGCAGGGCGCGGGAGCCAAGAGACCCAGTACTTC.